Listed below are T cell receptor beta chains from one sample, sequenced in a study of a mutant IDH1 vaccine in newly diagnosed glioma. The antigens of these receptors remain unknown. The method was immunoSEQ multiplex PCR; TCRdb's version includes in-frame clones alone and lacks a portion of them. The sample contains nearly 55,000 clones, about 81% of which appear only once. Sequencing used PBMCs, obtained from a glioma patient whose treatment included an IDH1 peptide vaccine. These receptors were taken from a man aged 30 to 39 with glioma. The CDR3 runs from the conserved cysteine through the conserved F or W. Each record gives: clone size, V gene, D gene, J gene, CDR3 DNA, CDR3 protein. D genes are given only for firm matches. Clone size appears in some rows only: once, few, many, or a class for an expanded clone.

abundance: few
v_gene: TRBV4-1
d_gene: -
j_gene: TRBJ2-1
CDR3nt: TGCGCCAGCAGCCAAGGATACAATGAGCAGTTCTTC
CDR3aa: CASSQGYNEQFF

abundance: few
v_gene: TRBV28
d_gene: -
j_gene: TRBJ1-5
CDR3nt: TGTGCCAGCAGTTTGTCGGGGGCATTTAATCAGCCCCAGCATTTT
CDR3aa: CASSLSGAFNQPQHF

abundance: -
v_gene: TRBV19
d_gene: TRBD2
j_gene: TRBJ2-3
CDR3nt: TGTGCCAGTAGTGCGCGCTCCCCCGCTAGCGGGGGGGAGGGTACGCAGTATTTT
CDR3aa: CASSARSPASGGEGTQYF

abundance: -
v_gene: TRBV27
d_gene: TRBD1
j_gene: TRBJ2-7
CDR3nt: TGTGCCAGCAGTTCCCCCTTAGAGGGGACAGGGGATTTCTACGAGCAGTACTTC
CDR3aa: CASSSPLEGTGDFYEQYF

abundance: -
v_gene: TRBV5-1
d_gene: -
j_gene: TRBJ2-7
CDR3nt: TGCGCCAGCAGCTTGGGACACGAAACCTACGAGCAGTACTTC
CDR3aa: CASSLGHETYEQYF

abundance: -
v_gene: TRBV19
d_gene: TRBD2
j_gene: TRBJ2-3
CDR3nt: TGTGCCAGTAGTATCCGGACTAGCGGGGGGGCCACAGATACGCAGTATTTT
CDR3aa: CASSIRTSGGATDTQYF

abundance: -
v_gene: TRBV7-9
d_gene: -
j_gene: TRBJ2-5
CDR3nt: TGTGCCAGCAGCATATCTCCGGGGGAAGAGCAGTACTTC
CDR3aa: CASSISPGEEQYF

abundance: -
v_gene: TRBV6-5
d_gene: -
j_gene: TRBJ2-7
CDR3nt: TGTGCCAGCAGTCCAACCAGGGGAAACGAGCAGTACTTC
CDR3aa: CASSPTRGNEQYF

abundance: -
v_gene: TRBV13
d_gene: TRBD1
j_gene: TRBJ2-7
CDR3nt: TGTGCCAGCAGCTTGGGACAGGGGCTCTACGAGCAGTACTTC
CDR3aa: CASSLGQGLYEQYF

abundance: -
v_gene: TRBV7-2
d_gene: -
j_gene: TRBJ2-1
CDR3nt: TGTGCCAGCAGCTTAGCGTTGCAGGTACGCTACAATGAGCAGTTCTTC
CDR3aa: CASSLALQVRYNEQFF

abundance: -
v_gene: TRBV6-1
d_gene: TRBD2
j_gene: TRBJ2-3
CDR3nt: TGTGCCAGCAGTAAGACTAGCGGGGTGGATACGCAGTATTTT
CDR3aa: CASSKTSGVDTQYF

abundance: -
v_gene: TRBV7-9
d_gene: -
j_gene: TRBJ2-1
CDR3nt: TGTGCCAGCAGCTCATCCCCTAGTATACCCTACAATGAGCAGTTCTTC
CDR3aa: CASSSSPSIPYNEQFF

abundance: -
v_gene: TRBV5-1
d_gene: TRBD1
j_gene: TRBJ1-1
CDR3nt: TGCGCCAGCAGCTCGACAGGGGGCAGAGCTTTCTTT
CDR3aa: CASSSTGGRAFF

abundance: few
v_gene: TRBV18
d_gene: -
j_gene: TRBJ1-1
CDR3nt: TGTGCCAGCTCACCGATGGTCGGACAGATGAACACTGAAGCTTTCTTT
CDR3aa: CASSPMVGQMNTEAFF